Following are 18 T cell receptor beta chains from one sample sequenced in a study of T cells in Graves' hyperthyroidism and ophthalmopathy. Amplification of TCR beta CDR3 regions used RNA as the template. An initial round of RT-PCR targeting the TCR CDR3 relied on the HTBI primer set. TCRdb reprocessed the multiplex PCR reads via MiXCR and lists one record per CDR3 protein. This table holds around 690,000 distinct CDR3 sequences, less than 25% found once. Sequencing was performed on blood. These receptors were taken from a man aged 25 to 45 with Graves' ophthalmopathy.

A single count supports this clonotype. This chain joins TRBV20-1 and TRBJ2-3; 10 bases fit TRBD2. The junction had 14 bases not matched to a gene; V was cut back by 5 bases and J by 6 bases. The length of the CDR3 is 16 residues. Germline V CDR1 and CDR2: DFQATT, SNEGSKA (reference sequence). CDR3 loop: CSAPGLAPFKVDTQYF. Here the CDR3 DNA reads TGCAGTGCTCCGGGACTAGCGCCATTTAAGGTTGATACGCAGTATTTT.

This clonotype was seen at least ten times. This rearrangement joins TRBV28 to TRBJ1-6, with no clear D. Germline CDR1 MDHEN, CDR2 SYDVKM. The CDR3 length is 12 residues. V lost 3 bases and J 10 bases, leaving 7 bases between the germline ends. The CDR3 nucleotides read TGTGCCAGCAGTTTTGGTGGGTCACCCCTCCACTTT. This encodes CASSFGGSPLHF.

This clonotype was seen a few times. Relative to the germline gene, one junction end is altered; a read error may explain this. This chain connects TRBV7-2 to TRBJ2-2; TRBD1 matches 12 bases. This CDR3 is 16 amino acids long. Per germline, CDR1 SGHTA and CDR2 FQGNSA. Here the CDR3 DNA reads TGTGCCAGTAGCTTATGGGACAGGGGGCCTGCCGGGGAGCTGTTTTTT. The encoded protein is CASSLWDRGPAGELFF.

The V call is TRBV6-2 or TRBV6-3, the J call TRBJ2-1, with 7 bases identical to TRBD2. Germline lookup yields CDR1 MNHEY and CDR2 SVGEGT. V dropped 0 bases and J dropped 5; count of bases not matched to a gene: 7. The CDR3 totals 16 residues. CDR3 loop: CASSYSTGGSHNEQFF. For the CDR3, the DNA is TGTGCCAGCAGTTACTCGACCGGGGGGTCCCACAATGAGCAGTTCTTC.

A word on this clonotype: A read error may explain this, as a much larger clone is one base away. V and J are TRBV12-3 or TRBV12-4 and TRBJ1-5; 10 bases match TRBD1. The CDR3 contains 16 residues. CDR3: CASSFGQGVSNQPKHF. The CDR3, as DNA: TGTGCCAGCAGTTTCGGACAGGGGGTTAGCAATCAGCCCAAGCATTTT.

The genes are TRBV11-1 and TRBJ1-4, with TRBD1 as a possible D gene (5 bases). This CDR3 is built from 15 residues. V lost 5 bases, J lost 7 bases, and 17 bases lay in between. Germline V gene sequence: CDR1 SGHAT, CDR2 FQDESV (reference sequence). The CDR3 DNA reads as TGTGCCAGCAGCCACGCCAGGGAAGAGGGTGAAAAACTGTTTTTT. This translates into CASSHAREEGEKLFF.

A single count supports this clonotype. This chain uses TRBV6-1 with TRBJ2-4; TRBD2 matches 10 bases. CDR3 length: 18 residues. Unmatched junction bases numbered 21, after V lost 8 bases and J lost 8 bases. Germline V gives CDR1 MNHNS, CDR2 SASEGT. CDR3 nucleotides: TGTGCCAGCCCGGGACCGTCGGACACTAGCGGGAAGGGGTACATTCAGTACTTC. Encoded protein: CASPGPSDTSGKGYIQYF.

The chain couples TRBV11-2 to TRBJ1-3; tentative D call: TRBD1 (6 bases). Germline V lookup: CDR1 SGHAT, CDR2 FQNNGV. The CDR3 covers 15 residues. V lost 4 bases, J lost 0 bases, and 10 bases lay in between. The CDR3 reads CASSSGGGSGNTIYF. CDR3 sequence (DNA): TGTGCCAGCAGCTCCGGAGGGGGCTCTGGAAACACCATATATTTT.

V is TRBV18 and J is TRBJ2-1; 9 bases match TRBD2. V lost 6 bases to trimming and J lost 6 bases; unmatched junction nucleotides: 3. The germline gives CDR1 KGHSH, CDR2 LQKENI. This CDR3 is 13 amino acids long. Written as DNA, the CDR3 is TGTGCCAGCTCTCCTAGCGGGGTCAATGAGCAGTTCTTC. Residues: CASSPSGVNEQFF.

V gene TRBV10-3 combines with J gene TRBJ2-1; D not resolved. Germline V gene data show CDR1 as ENHRY and CDR2 as SYGVKD. This CDR3 region has 12 residues. V was pared by 5 bases and J by 5 bases, with 7 bases between. The chain's CDR3 is CAISWGNNEQFF. For the CDR3, the DNA is TGTGCCATCAGTTGGGGTAACAATGAGCAGTTCTTC.

The J gene is TRBJ2-3, the V gene TRBV5-6; TRBD2 might be the D (5 bases). Germline CDR1 SGHDT, CDR2 YYEEEE. The CDR3 loop spans 16 amino acids. Trimming left V 0 bases short and J 4 bases short, with 15 bases between. The CDR3 protein is CASSLGVGGRADTQYF. CDR3 DNA sequence: TGTGCCAGCAGCTTGGGGGTCGGCGGGCGCGCAGATACGCAGTATTTT.

This clonotype turned up a few times. V usage is TRBV25-1 and J usage is TRBJ2-7; D not certain. The CDR3 is made up of 13 amino acids. CDR1 is MGHDK and CDR2 is SYGVNS in the germline V gene. Between the trimmed V and J ends, which lost 4 bases and 2 bases, there was a span of 9 bases. The CDR3 reads CASSGPIPYEQYF. As DNA, the CDR3 is TGTGCCAGCAGTGGGCCTATTCCCTACGAGCAGTACTTC.

This clonotype showed up many times. This chain connects TRBV5-6 to TRBJ1-1; D is unresolved. The CDR3 is 15 amino acids. V was cut by 3 bases and J by 0 bases, with 12 bases left in between. Germline assignment: CDR1 SGHDT and CDR2 YYEEEE. CDR3 amino acids: CASSWMKNMNTEAFF. For the CDR3, the DNA is TGTGCCAGCAGCTGGATGAAGAATATGAACACTGAAGCTTTCTTT.

This chain joins TRBV27 and TRBJ2-7; 10 bases are shared with TRBD2. The CDR3 is 15 residues long. Germline V CDR1 and CDR2: MNHEY, SMNVEV (reference sequence). V trimming: 8 bases; J trimming: 5 bases; junction bases outside the gene matches: 12. CDR3 in amino acids: CASREASGRLDEQYF. The CDR3, as DNA: TGTGCCAGCCGGGAGGCTAGCGGGAGATTAGACGAGCAGTACTTC.

This clonotype was recorded once. The rearrangement links TRBV12-3 or TRBV12-4 to TRBJ2-1; 9 nucleotides line up with TRBD2. The CDR3 runs to 17 residues. J lost 2 bases, V lost 4 bases, and 9 bases had no gene match. The CDR3 DNA is TGTGCCAGCAGTTCCAAGACTAGCGGAGCCGCCTACAATGAGCAGTTCTTC. Residues: CASSSKTSGAAYNEQFF.

This clonotype was seen ten or more times. The rearrangement joins TRBV2 to TRBJ2-3; 9 bases agree with TRBD2. The germline CDR1 and CDR2 sequences are SNHLY and FYNNEI. V lost 3 bases, J lost 2 bases, and 3 bases stayed unmatched. The CDR3 spans 15 residues. The CDR3: CASSDLAGLTDTQYF. As DNA, the CDR3 is TGTGCCAGCAGTGATCTAGCGGGACTCACAGATACGCAGTATTTT.

The chain carries TRBV19 and TRBJ1-1; the D gene is possibly TRBD1 (5 bases). The CDR3 length is 17 residues. Trimming stripped 1 base from V and 3 bases from J, with 18 bases between. In germline, CDR1 is LNHDA, CDR2 SQIVND (reference sequence). The DNA for the CDR3 is TGTGCCAGTAGTATAGTGAGGGGATTCGGGATGGACACTGAAGCTTTCTTT. As protein: CASSIVRGFGMDTEAFF.

This chain uses TRBV5-4 with TRBJ2-7; 9 nucleotides match TRBD1. The CDR3 loop spans 16 amino acids. Germline CDR1 SGHNT, CDR2 YYREEE (reference sequence). V lost 0 bases, J lost 5 bases, and 9 bases stayed unmatched. CDR3 nucleotides: TGTGCCAGCAGCTTGGACGACAGGGGGGGGTTTGACGAGCAGTACTTC. Translation gives CASSLDDRGGFDEQYF.